This T cell receptor beta chain stems from a study of lymphopenia after photon versus proton radiotherapy. Some clones are missing from TCRdb's copy, which holds only in-frame ones; the method was immunoSEQ multiplex PCR. In the table there are more than 80,000 clones, 80% to 90% of which are singletons. The receptor comes from a man aged 55 to 70 with pancreatic cancer. Sequencing used peripheral blood, obtained from a patient treated with proton-based radiotherapy.

The CDR3 nucleotides are TGTGCCAGCAGCTTTAGGGAGACCTCCTACGAGCAGTACTTC. Translating gives CASSFRETSYEQYF. V usage is TRBV7-9 and J usage is TRBJ2-7; D is perhaps TRBD2 (5 bases). Germline V gene lookup returns CDR1 SEHNR and CDR2 FQNEAQ (reference sequence). This CDR3 has 14 residues. V lost 3 bases and J 0 bases, leaving 9 bases between the germline ends.